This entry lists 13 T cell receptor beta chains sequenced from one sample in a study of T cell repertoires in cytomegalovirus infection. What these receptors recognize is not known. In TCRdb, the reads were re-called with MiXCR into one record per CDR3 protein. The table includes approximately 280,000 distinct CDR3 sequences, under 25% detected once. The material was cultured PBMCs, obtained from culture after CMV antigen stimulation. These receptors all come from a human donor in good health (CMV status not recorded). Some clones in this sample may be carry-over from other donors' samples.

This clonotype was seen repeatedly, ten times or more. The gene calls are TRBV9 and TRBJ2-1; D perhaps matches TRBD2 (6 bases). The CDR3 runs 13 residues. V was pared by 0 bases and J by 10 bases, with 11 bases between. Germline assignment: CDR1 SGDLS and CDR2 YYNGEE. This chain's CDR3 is CASSVVWGVEQFF. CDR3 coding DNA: TGTGCCAGCAGCGTAGTTTGGGGGGTGGAGCAGTTCTTC. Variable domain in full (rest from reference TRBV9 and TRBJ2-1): DSGVTQTPKHLITATGQRVTLRCSPRSGDLSVYWYQQSLDQGLQFLIQYYNGEERAKGNILERFSAQQFPDLHSELNLSSLELGDSALYFCASSVVWGVEQFFGPGTRLTVL.

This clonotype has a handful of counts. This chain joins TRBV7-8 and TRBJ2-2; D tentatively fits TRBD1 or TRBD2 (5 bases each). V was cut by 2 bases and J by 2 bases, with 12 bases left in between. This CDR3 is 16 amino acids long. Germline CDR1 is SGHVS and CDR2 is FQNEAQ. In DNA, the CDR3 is TGTGCCAGCAGCTTATTAACGGGGCTAAACACCGGGGAGCTGTTTTTT. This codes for CASSLLTGLNTGELFF. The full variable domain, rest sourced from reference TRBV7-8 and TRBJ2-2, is GAGVSQSPRYKVAKRGQDVALRCDPISGHVSLFWYQQALGQGPEFLTYFQNEAQLDKSGLPSDRFFAERPEGSVSTLKIQRTQQEDSAVYLCASSLLTGLNTGELFFGEGSRLTVL.

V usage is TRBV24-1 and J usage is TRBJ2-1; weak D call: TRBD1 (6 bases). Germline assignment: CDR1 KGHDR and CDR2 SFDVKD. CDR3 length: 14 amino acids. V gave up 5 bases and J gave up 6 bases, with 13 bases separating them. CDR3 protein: CATSGQGLVNEQFF. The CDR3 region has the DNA TGTGCCACCAGTGGGCAGGGGTTAGTCAATGAGCAGTTCTTC.

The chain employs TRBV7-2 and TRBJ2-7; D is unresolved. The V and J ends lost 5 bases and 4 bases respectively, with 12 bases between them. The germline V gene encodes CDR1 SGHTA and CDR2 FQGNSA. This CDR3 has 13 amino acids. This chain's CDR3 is CASSPGAGYEQYF. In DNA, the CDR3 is TGTGCCAGCAGCCCCGGAGCCGGGTACGAGCAGTACTTC. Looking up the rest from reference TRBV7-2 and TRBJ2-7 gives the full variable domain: GAGVSQSPSNKVTEKGKDVELRCDPISGHTALYWYRQSLGQGLEFLIYFQGNSAPDKSGLPSDRFSAERTGGSVSTLTIQRTQQEDSAVYLCASSPGAGYEQYFGPGTRLTVT.

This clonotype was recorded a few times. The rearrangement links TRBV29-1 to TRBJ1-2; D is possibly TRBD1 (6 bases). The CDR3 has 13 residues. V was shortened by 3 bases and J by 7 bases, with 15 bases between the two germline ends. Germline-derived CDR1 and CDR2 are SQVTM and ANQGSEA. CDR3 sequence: CSVEAGGAGGYTF. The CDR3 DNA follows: TGCAGCGTTGAGGCGGGGGGCGCGGGTGGCTACACCTTC.

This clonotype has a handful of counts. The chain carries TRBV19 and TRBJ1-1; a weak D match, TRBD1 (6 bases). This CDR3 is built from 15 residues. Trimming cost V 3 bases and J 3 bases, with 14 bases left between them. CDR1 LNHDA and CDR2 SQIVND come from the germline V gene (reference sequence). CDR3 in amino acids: CASSIWGRRDTEAFF. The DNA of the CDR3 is TGTGCCAGTAGTATCTGGGGGCGCAGAGACACTGAAGCTTTCTTT.

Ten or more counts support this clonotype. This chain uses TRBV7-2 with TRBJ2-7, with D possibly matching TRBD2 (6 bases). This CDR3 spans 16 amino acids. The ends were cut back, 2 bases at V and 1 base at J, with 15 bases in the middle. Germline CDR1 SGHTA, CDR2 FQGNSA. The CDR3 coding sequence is TGTGCCAGCAGCTTATTCGCGCTAGCGCCGTCCTACGAGCAGTACTTC. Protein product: CASSLFALAPSYEQYF. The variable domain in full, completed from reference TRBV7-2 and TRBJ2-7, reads GAGVSQSPSNKVTEKGKDVELRCDPISGHTALYWYRQSLGQGLEFLIYFQGNSAPDKSGLPSDRFSAERTGGSVSTLTIQRTQQEDSAVYLCASSLFALAPSYEQYFGPGTRLTVT.

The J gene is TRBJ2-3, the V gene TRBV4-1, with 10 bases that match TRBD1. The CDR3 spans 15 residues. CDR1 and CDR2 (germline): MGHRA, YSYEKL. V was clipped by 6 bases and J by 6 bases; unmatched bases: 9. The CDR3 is CASSYRDRGGDTQYF. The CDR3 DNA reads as TGCGCCAGCAGTTACCGGGACAGGGGAGGGGATACGCAGTATTTT.

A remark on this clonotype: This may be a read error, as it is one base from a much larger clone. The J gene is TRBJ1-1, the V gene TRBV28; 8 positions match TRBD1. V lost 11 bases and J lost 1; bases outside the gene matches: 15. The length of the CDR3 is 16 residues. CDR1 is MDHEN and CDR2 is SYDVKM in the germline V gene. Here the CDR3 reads CACTATWTGPNTEAFF. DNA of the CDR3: TGTGCCTGCACCGCCACCTGGACAGGGCCGAACACTGAAGCTTTCTTT.

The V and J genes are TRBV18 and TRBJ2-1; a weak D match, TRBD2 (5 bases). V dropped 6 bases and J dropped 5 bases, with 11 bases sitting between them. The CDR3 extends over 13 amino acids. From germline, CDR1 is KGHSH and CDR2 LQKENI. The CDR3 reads CASSRTPNNEQFF. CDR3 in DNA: TGTGCCAGCTCCAGGACTCCGAACAATGAGCAGTTCTTC.

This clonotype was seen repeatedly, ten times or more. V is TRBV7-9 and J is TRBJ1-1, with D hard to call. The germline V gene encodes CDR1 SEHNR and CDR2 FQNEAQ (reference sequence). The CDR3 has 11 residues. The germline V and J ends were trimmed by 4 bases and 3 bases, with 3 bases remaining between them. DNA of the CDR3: TGTGCCAGCAGCTCGGACACTGAAGCTTTCTTT. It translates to CASSSDTEAFF.

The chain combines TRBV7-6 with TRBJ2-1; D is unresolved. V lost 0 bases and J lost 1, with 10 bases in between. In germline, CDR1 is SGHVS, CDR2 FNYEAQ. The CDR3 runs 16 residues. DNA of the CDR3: TGTGCCAGCAGCTTAGCCACCGCACATTCCTACAATGAGCAGTTCTTC. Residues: CASSLATAHSYNEQFF.

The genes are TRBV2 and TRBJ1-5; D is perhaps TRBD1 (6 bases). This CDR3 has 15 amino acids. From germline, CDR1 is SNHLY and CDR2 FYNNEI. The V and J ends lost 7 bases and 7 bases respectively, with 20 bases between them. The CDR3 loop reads CASTQRQGFNQPQHF. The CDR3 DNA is TGTGCCAGCACCCAAAGGCAGGGGTTTAACCAGCCCCAGCATTTT.